This entry features one T cell receptor (beta chain) sequence. This record belongs to a study of shared clonotypes between healthy human individuals. The CDR3 totals 15 residues. V was cut by 9 bases and J by 5 bases, with 20 bases left in between. Germline V CDR1 and CDR2: LNHDA, SQIVND (reference sequence). Some clones are missing from TCRdb's copy, which holds only in-frame ones; the method was immunoSEQ multiplex PCR. The sample consists of around 1,000,000 clones, about 72% of them appearing once. The J gene is TRBJ2-4, the V gene TRBV19, with a tentative D call TRBD2 (5 bases). The sequenced material came from memory CD4+ T cells from PBMCs. Stated subset: CD45RA-negative fraction. This receptor was obtained from a man aged 18 to 35 in good health. Some clones in this sample may be carry-over from other donors' samples. CDR3 DNA sequence: TGTGCCAGCCGCCGGGCCTGGGAGAGTGAAAACATTCAGTACTTC. Translating it yields CASRRAWESENIQYF.